This T cell receptor beta chain was sequenced for a study of monozygotic twins with inflammatory bowel disease. General study points: A reduction in TCRbeta diversity (inverse Simpson) was seen in IBD patients relative to healthy co-twins. None of the different T cell subtypes could be distinguished from one another.

Turning to this clonotype: Its antigen is unknown.

CDR1 and CDR2 (germline): LNHNV, YYDKDF (reference sequence). The CDR3 covers 22 residues. UMIs containing a 6-nucleotide sample barcode were added via template switching. TCRdb re-analyzed the 5' RACE reads; it lists each CDR3 protein once, without DNA. Its table records approximately 390,000 distinct CDR3 sequences. The J gene is TRBJ1-5, the V gene TRBV15. The sample consisted of blood. The source of this sequence is a human donor with ulcerative colitis or Crohn's disease, or a healthy co-twin of an affected twin (not recorded which). The CDR3 sequence is CATNTKSPPTESLGDSNQPQHF.